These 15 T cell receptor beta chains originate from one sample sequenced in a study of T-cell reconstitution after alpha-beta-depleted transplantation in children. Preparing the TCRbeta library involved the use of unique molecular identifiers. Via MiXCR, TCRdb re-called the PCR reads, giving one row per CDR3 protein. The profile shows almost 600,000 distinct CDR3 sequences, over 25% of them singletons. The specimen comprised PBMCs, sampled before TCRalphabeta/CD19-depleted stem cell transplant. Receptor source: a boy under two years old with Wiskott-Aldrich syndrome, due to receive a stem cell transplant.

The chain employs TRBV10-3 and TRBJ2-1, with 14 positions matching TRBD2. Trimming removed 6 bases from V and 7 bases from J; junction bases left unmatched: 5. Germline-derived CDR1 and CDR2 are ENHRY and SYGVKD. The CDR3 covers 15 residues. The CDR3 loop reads CAIRQGLAGENEQFF. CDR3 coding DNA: TGTGCCATCAGGCAGGGACTAGCGGGAGAAAATGAGCAGTTCTTC.

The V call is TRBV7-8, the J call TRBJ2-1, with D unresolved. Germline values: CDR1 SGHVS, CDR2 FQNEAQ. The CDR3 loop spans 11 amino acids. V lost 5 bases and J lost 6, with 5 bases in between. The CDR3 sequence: CASSVCNEQFF. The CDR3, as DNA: TGTGCCAGCAGCGTATGCAATGAGCAGTTCTTC. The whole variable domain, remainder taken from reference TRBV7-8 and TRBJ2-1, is GAGVSQSPRYKVAKRGQDVALRCDPISGHVSLFWYQQALGQGPEFLTYFQNEAQLDKSGLPSDRFFAERPEGSVSTLKIQRTQQEDSAVYLCASSVCNEQFFGPGTRLTVL.

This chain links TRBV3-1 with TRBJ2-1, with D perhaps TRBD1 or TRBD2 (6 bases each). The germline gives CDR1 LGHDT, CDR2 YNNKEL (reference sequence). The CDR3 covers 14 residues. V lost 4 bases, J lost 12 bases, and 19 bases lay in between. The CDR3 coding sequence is TGTGCCAGCAGCCTTCGTTCTTGGGGGGCCGGGCAGTTCTTC. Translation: CASSLRSWGAGQFF.

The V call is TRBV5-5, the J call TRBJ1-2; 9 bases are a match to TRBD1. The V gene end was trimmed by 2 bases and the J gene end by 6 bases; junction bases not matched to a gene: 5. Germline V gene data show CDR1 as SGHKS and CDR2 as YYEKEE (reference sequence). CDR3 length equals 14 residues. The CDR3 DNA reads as TGTGCCAGCAGCTTCCCCCGGGACAGGGATGGCTACACCTTC. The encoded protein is CASSFPRDRDGYTF.

This CDR3 reads CATSLGAGNTGELFF. The CDR3 DNA sequence: TGTGCCACCAGCCTTGGGGCGGGGAACACCGGGGAGCTGTTTTTT. The chain uses TRBV15 and TRBJ2-2; either TRBD1 or TRBD2 may supply D (5 bases each). Germline values: CDR1 LNHNV, CDR2 YYDKDF (reference sequence). The CDR3 contains 15 residues. V was pared by 5 bases and J by 1 base, with 11 bases between. Filled out from reference TRBV15 and TRBJ2-2, the complete variable domain reads DAMVIQNPRYQVTQFGKPVTLSCSQTLNHNVMYWYQQKSSQAPKLLFHYYDKDFNNEADTPDNFQSRRPNTSFCFLDIRSPGLGDTAMYLCATSLGAGNTGELFFGEGSRLTVL.

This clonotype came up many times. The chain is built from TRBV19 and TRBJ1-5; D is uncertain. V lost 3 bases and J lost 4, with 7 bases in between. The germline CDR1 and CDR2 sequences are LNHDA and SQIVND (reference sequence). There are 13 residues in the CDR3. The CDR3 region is CASSIVGNQPQHF. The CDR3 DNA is TGTGCCAGTAGTATTGTCGGAAATCAGCCCCAGCATTTT.

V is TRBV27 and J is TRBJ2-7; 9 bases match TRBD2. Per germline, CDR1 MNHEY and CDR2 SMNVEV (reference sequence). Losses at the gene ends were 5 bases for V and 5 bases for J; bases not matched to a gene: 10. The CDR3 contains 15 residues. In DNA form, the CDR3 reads TGTGCCAGCAGTCCCCTAGCGGGAACTCTTGACGAGCAGTACTTC. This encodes CASSPLAGTLDEQYF.

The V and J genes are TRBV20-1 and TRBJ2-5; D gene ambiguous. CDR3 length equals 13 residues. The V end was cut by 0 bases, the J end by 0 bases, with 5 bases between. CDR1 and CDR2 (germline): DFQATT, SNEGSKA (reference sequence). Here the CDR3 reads CSARDRNQETQYF. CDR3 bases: TGCAGTGCTAGAGATCGTAACCAAGAGACCCAGTACTTC.

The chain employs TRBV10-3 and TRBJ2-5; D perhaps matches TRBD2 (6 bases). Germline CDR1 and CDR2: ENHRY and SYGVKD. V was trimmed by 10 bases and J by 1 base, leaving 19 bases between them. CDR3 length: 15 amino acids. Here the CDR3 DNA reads TGTGCCACCAGCTTACTAGCAGGAATCCAAGAGACCCAGTACTTC. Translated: CATSLLAGIQETQYF.

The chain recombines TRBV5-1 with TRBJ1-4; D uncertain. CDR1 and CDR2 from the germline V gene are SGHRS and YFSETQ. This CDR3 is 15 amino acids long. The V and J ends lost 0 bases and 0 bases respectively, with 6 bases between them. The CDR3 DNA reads TGCGCCAGCAGCTTGGTATCCGCAACTAATGAAAAACTGTTTTTT. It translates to CASSLVSATNEKLFF.

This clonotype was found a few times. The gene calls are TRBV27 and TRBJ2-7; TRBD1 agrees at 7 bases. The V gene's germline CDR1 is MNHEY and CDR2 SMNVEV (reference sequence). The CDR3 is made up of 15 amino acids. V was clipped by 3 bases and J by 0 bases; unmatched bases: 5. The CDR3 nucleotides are TGTGCCAGCAGTTTCGGGACAGTAAACTCCTACGAGCAGTACTTC. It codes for CASSFGTVNSYEQYF.

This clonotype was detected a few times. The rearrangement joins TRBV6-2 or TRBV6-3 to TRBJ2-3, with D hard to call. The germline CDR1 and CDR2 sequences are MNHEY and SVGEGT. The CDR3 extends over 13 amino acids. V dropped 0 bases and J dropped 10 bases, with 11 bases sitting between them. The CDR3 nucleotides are TGTGCCAGCAGTTACTCGATCGTCACTCCGCAGTATTTT. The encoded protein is CASSYSIVTPQYF.

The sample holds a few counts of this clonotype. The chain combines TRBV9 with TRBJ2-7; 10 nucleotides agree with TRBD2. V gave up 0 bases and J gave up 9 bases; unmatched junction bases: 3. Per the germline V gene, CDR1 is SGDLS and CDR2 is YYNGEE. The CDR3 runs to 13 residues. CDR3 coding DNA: TGTGCCAGCAGCGTAGAACTAGCGGGATCGCAGTACTTC. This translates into CASSVELAGSQYF.

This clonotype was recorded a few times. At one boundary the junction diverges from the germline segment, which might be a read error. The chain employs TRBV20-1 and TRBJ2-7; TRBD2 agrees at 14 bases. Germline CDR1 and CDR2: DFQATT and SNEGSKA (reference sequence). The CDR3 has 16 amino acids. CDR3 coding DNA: TGCTGTGCTAGAGATGGGACTAGCGGGAGTATGTACGAGCAGTACTTC. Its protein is CCARDGTSGSMYEQYF.

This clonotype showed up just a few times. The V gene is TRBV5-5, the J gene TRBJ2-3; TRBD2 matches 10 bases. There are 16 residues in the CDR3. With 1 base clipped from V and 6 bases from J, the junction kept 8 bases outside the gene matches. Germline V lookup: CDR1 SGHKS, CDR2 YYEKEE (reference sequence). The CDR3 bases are TGTGCCAGCAGCTTGTTTCTAGCGGGAGTTGTTGATACGCAGTATTTT. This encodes CASSLFLAGVVDTQYF.